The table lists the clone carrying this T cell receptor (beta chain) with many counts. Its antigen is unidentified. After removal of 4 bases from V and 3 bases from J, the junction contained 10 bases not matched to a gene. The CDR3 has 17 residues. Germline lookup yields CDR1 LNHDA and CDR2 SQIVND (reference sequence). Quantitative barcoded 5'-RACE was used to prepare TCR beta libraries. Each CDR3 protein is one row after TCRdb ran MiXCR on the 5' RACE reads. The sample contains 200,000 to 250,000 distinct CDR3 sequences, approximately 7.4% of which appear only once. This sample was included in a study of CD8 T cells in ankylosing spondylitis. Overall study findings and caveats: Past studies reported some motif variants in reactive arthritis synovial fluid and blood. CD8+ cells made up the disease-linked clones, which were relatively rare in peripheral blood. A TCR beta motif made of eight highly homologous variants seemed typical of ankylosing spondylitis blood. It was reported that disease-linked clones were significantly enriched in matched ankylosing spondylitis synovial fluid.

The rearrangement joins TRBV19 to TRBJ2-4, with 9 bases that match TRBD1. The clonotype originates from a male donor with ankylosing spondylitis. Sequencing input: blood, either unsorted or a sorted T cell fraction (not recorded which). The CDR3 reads CASSSPGQGHDKNIQYF. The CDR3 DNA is TGTGCCAGTAGTAGCCCCGGACAGGGGCACGACAAAAACATTCAGTACTTC.